The entry below gives a single TCR beta chain sequence along with its context. The source of the sample is a study of cytomegalovirus exposure and HLA in healthy donors. PCR involved 60 Vbeta and 13 Jbeta primers. The data were produced by immunoSEQ multiplex PCR, yet TCRdb's version contains in-frame clones alone and is incomplete. Among approximately 170,000 clones listed, approximately 80% were seen once. V was clipped by 4 bases and J by 2 bases, with 14 bases between them. Germline V gene data show CDR1 as SEHNR and CDR2 as FQNEAQ (reference sequence). The CDR3 spans 15 residues. This rearrangement joins TRBV7-9 to TRBJ2-5, with a possible D match to TRBD2 (6 bases). This receptor was obtained from a woman aged 40 to 55 in good health and CMV-seropositive. Sequenced sample: PBMCs. The CDR3 bases are TGTGCCAGCAGCTCCGGGACTTCCCGGCAAGAGACCCAGTACTTC. Protein: CASSSGTSRQETQYF.